The clone carrying this T cell receptor (beta chain) occurred a few times. Its antigen is still unknown. This sample was included in a study of post-analysis software for immune sequencing data. Study-level findings and limits: Controls had lower frequencies than patients of about five TRBV segments, which included TRBV5-6, TRBV5-1 and TRBV20-1. When compared against controls, multiple sclerosis patients showed significantly lower normalized Chao1 diversity. Analysis by F measure revealed that same-batch samples clustered strongly together.

Unique molecular identifiers had been added to the TCR beta cDNA libraries. Via MiXCR, TCRdb re-called the PCR reads, giving one row per CDR3 protein. The table lists hundreds of thousands of distinct CDR3 sequences, roughly 27% of them singletons. The CDR3 runs to 14 residues. Germline-derived CDR1 and CDR2 are SGHRS and YFSETQ. V lost 4 bases to trimming and J lost 7 bases; unmatched junction nucleotides: 4. This TCR came from a girl aged 10-17 years with multiple sclerosis. The chain combines TRBV5-1 with TRBJ1-6; 8 nucleotides agree with TRBD1. Sequencing was performed on blood. The CDR3 loop is CASSKTGDNSPLHF. The CDR3 DNA reads as TGCGCCAGCAGCAAGACAGGGGACAATTCACCCCTCCACTTT.